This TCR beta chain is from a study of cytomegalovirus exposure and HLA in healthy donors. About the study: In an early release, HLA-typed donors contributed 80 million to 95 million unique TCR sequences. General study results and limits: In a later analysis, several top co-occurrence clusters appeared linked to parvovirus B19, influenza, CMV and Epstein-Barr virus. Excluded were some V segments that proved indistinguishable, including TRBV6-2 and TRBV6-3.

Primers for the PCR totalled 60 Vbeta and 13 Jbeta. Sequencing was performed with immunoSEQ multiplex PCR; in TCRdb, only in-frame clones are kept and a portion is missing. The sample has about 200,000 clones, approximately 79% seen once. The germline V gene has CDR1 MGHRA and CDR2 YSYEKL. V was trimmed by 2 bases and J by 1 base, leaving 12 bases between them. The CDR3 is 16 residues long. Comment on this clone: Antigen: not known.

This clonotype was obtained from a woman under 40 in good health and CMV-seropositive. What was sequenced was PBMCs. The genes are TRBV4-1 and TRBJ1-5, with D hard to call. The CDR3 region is CASSQTPRRSNQPQHF. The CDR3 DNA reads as TGCGCCAGCAGCCAAACACCTAGAAGAAGCAATCAGCCCCAGCATTTT.